The 3 T cell receptor beta chains given below trace back to one sample, sequenced in a study of cytomegalovirus exposure and HLA in healthy donors. The assay was immunoSEQ multiplex PCR, and TCRdb's table has in-frame clones only and misses some. The sample has 50,000 to 80,000 clones, more than 85% seen once; the top ten hold over 1.5%. Input material: PBMCs. The receptors here all came from a woman younger than 35 in good health and CMV-seronegative.

V and J are TRBV4-1 and TRBJ2-2, with TRBD2 matching 13 bases. Unmatched junction bases numbered 6, after V lost 4 bases and J lost 4 bases. Per germline, CDR1 MGHRA and CDR2 YSYEKL. There are 17 residues in the CDR3. CDR3 bases: TGCGCCAGCAGCCTACTAGCGGGAGGGCCGATCACCGGGGAGCTGTTTTTT. Translated: CASSLLAGGPITGELFF.

The J gene is TRBJ2-1, the V gene TRBV5-6, with 9 bases identical to TRBD2. V gave up 0 bases and J gave up 5 bases; unmatched junction bases: 6. The CDR3 runs to 16 residues. Per germline, CDR1 SGHDT and CDR2 YYEEEE. CDR3 DNA: TGTGCCAGCAGCTTGGGGGTGCGGGGGGGCAACAATGAGCAGTTCTTC. Encoded protein: CASSLGVRGGNNEQFF.

V is TRBV2 and J is TRBJ2-3; 12 bases are shared with TRBD2. V gave up 7 bases and J gave up 2 bases; unmatched junction bases: 4. CDR1 and CDR2 from the germline V gene are SNHLY and FYNNEI. The CDR3 is 15 residues long. The CDR3 region has the DNA TGTGCCAGCAAAACTAGCGGGGGGTACACAGATACGCAGTATTTT. It codes for CASKTSGGYTDTQYF.